One and the same sample provided the 14 T cell receptor beta chains below, sequenced in a study of T cells in Graves' hyperthyroidism and ophthalmopathy. The source material, RNA transcripts, was used to amplify TCR beta CDR3 regions. When the TCR CDR3 underwent first-round RT-PCR, the HTBI primer set was used. TCRdb redid the calling of the multiplex PCR reads with MiXCR, one entry per CDR3 protein. Of 300,000 to 400,000 distinct CDR3 sequences listed, 13% to 15% are singletons. The sample comprised blood. The receptors were gathered from a woman aged 25 to 45 with Graves' ophthalmopathy.

This clonotype appeared many times. This chain connects TRBV20-1 to TRBJ2-3; D remains unclear. CDR1 and CDR2 (germline): DFQATT, SNEGSKA (reference sequence). V was shortened by 0 bases and J by 6 bases, with 16 bases between the two germline ends. The CDR3 sequence is 15 residues long. CDR3 protein: CSARDFAFRLDTQYF. In DNA, the CDR3 is TGCAGTGCTAGAGATTTTGCCTTCCGATTGGATACGCAGTATTTT.

This chain links TRBV7-3 with TRBJ1-1; 7 bases map to TRBD1. The CDR3 runs to 15 residues. The V and J ends lost 5 bases and 3 bases, in that order; junction bases with no gene match: 9. Germline CDR1 SGHTA, CDR2 FQGTGA. CDR3 protein: CASSPQGGKDTEAFF. The CDR3 nucleotides are TGTGCCAGCAGCCCGCAAGGGGGCAAGGACACTGAAGCTTTCTTT.

This clonotype was observed many times. The chain carries TRBV28 and TRBJ2-7; D is unresolved. The CDR3 has 14 residues. CDR1 is MDHEN and CDR2 is SYDVKM in the germline V gene. V lost 5 bases, J lost 3 bases, and 14 bases lay in between. CDR3 residues: CASSPSSPVYEQYF. The CDR3 coding sequence is TGTGCCAGCAGTCCATCCTCACCCGTCTACGAGCAGTACTTC.

With regard to this clonotype: A much more abundant neighbour one base away suggests this may be a read error. The V gene is TRBV28, the J gene TRBJ2-1; D tentatively reads TRBD1 or TRBD2 (7 bases each). The closer fit of TRBJ2-7 to the DNA end suggests the J call may be wrong. The V gene's germline CDR1 is MDHEN and CDR2 SYDVKM. CDR3 length: 15 residues. The CDR3 DNA follows: TGTGCCAGCAGGGAGGCAGGGGGGGAATACAATGAGCAGTACTTC. This gives the protein CASREAGGEYNEQYF.

V usage is TRBV7-9 and J usage is TRBJ2-3; D is ambiguous. The CDR3 has 14 residues. V lost 7 bases and J lost 3, with 14 bases in between. Germline loops: CDR1 SEHNR, CDR2 FQNEAQ (reference sequence). This CDR3 is CASTHGGLTDTQYF. The CDR3, as DNA: TGTGCCAGCACCCACGGTGGGCTAACAGATACGCAGTATTTT.

This clonotype appeared many times. The chain is built from TRBV2 and TRBJ1-4; 8 bases are a match to TRBD1. Germline CDR1 and CDR2: SNHLY and FYNNEI. The trim removed 7 bases at V and 0 bases at J, leaving 19 bases unmatched. CDR3 size: 20 residues. This chain's CDR3 is CASKLRDRFFLGSTNEKLFF. CDR3 nucleotides: TGTGCCAGCAAATTGCGGGACAGGTTTTTCCTAGGATCAACTAATGAAAAACTGTTTTTT.

The sample holds many counts of this clonotype. The chain links TRBV3-1 to TRBJ1-4, with 8 bases matching TRBD1. This CDR3 is 15 amino acids long. CDR1 LGHDT and CDR2 YNNKEL come from the germline V gene (reference sequence). The V gene end was trimmed by 2 bases and the J gene end by 11 bases; junction bases not matched to a gene: 10. The CDR3 DNA follows: TGTGCCAGCAGCCAACAAGGACAGGGACTGGAGAAACTGTTTTTT. It is translated as CASSQQGQGLEKLFF.

The chain recombines TRBV19 with TRBJ2-3; D is perhaps TRBD1 (5 bases). The germline V gene encodes CDR1 LNHDA and CDR2 SQIVND (reference sequence). The V and J ends lost 3 bases and 6 bases respectively, with 22 bases between them. There are 17 residues in the CDR3. CDR3 DNA sequence: TGTGCCAGTAGTATTTTAGGGCGGACAACAGCTTTGGATACGCAGTATTTT. Its protein product is CASSILGRTTALDTQYF.

The table lists this clonotype with many counts. This rearrangement joins TRBV20-1 to TRBJ1-6; D remains unclear. Germline V CDR1 and CDR2: DFQATT, SNEGSKA (reference sequence). CDR3 length equals 15 residues. V gave up 1 base and J gave up 7 bases, with 14 bases separating them. CDR3 loop: CSARVGNAGNSPLHF. In DNA, the CDR3 is TGCAGTGCTAGAGTCGGGAACGCCGGAAATTCACCCCTCCACTTT.

This clonotype was observed many times. The chain is built from TRBV7-8 and TRBJ2-5; tentatively, D is TRBD2 (7 bases). Germline CDR1 is SGHVS and CDR2 is FQNEAQ. The V end was cut by 1 base, the J end by 4 bases, with 16 bases between. CDR3 size: 16 residues. The CDR3 bases are TGTGCCAGCAGCTTAGTTGCTTGGGGGGGCTCAGAGACCCAGTACTTC. Its protein is CASSLVAWGGSETQYF.

This clonotype was detected many times. The chain couples TRBV12-3 or TRBV12-4 to TRBJ2-3, with D unresolved. V lost 8 bases to trimming and J lost 0 bases, with 18 bases between them. This CDR3 comprises 16 residues. CDR3 bases: TGTGCCAGCTCAAGATCCCCGACGGGTAGCACAGATACGCAGTATTTT. The encoded protein is CASSRSPTGSTDTQYF.

This clonotype was seen many times. The V call is TRBV7-9, the J call TRBJ1-1; 10 bases line up with TRBD1. The V segment lost 5 bases and the J segment 4 bases; nucleotides outside the gene matches: 10. CDR1 and CDR2 (germline): SEHNR, FQNEAQ (reference sequence). This CDR3 has 16 residues. CDR3 sequence reads: CASSLRQGAIFTEAFF. The CDR3 DNA reads TGTGCCAGCAGCCTCCGACAGGGGGCAATCTTCACTGAAGCTTTCTTT.

The chain has TRBV27 and TRBJ1-1, with a possible D match to TRBD1 (5 bases). From germline, CDR1 is MNHEY and CDR2 SMNVEV (reference sequence). This CDR3 contains 11 residues. V was shortened by 5 bases and J by 8 bases, with 9 bases between the two germline ends. CDR3 nucleotide sequence: TGTGCCAGCAGTGTGGCAGGGGAAGCTTTCTTT. Translation gives CASSVAGEAFF.

This clonotype was counted between two and nine times. The chain links TRBV6-1 to TRBJ2-2, with D perhaps given as TRBD1 or TRBD2 (6 bases each). This CDR3 contains 15 residues. From germline, CDR1 is MNHNS and CDR2 SASEGT. Trimming removed 6 bases from V and 5 bases from J, with 16 bases in between. The CDR3 loop is CASRPGTRGTGELFF. The CDR3 bases are TGTGCCAGCAGACCCGGGACACGGGGGACCGGGGAGCTGTTTTTT.